This entry concerns a single TCR beta chain. The source of the sample is a study of blood T cell repertoires in COVID-19. For the study at large: Samples representing acute and convalescent COVID-19 were sourced from the United States, Italy and Spain. In each case, the material was cDNA or gDNA derived from T cells, B-cell-depleted T cells, or PBMCs.

Here immunoSEQ multiplex PCR was the method, and the copy in TCRdb shows in-frame clones only, minus some. Found here are 210,000 or so clones, about 86% of them singletons; the top ten hold 2.9%. The CDR3 runs to 15 residues. V shed 2 bases and J 4 bases; nucleotides not matched to a gene: 7. The germline V gene encodes CDR1 SQVTM and CDR2 ANQGSEA. This TCR was recovered from a man aged 50 or older with active or convalescent COVID-19. The material sequenced was peripheral blood. The chain uses TRBV29-1 and TRBJ2-1; TRBD1 aligns across 8 bases. The CDR3 sequence is CSVEFIRGRYNEQFF. CDR3 DNA sequence: TGCAGCGTTGAATTTATCAGGGGGCGATACAATGAGCAGTTCTTC.